The 30 T cell receptor beta chains below come from one sample, sequenced in a study of T cells in women clearing cervical HPV infection. Assay: immunoSEQ multiplex PCR; the TCRdb copy retains only in-frame clones and omits some. The specimen's table records about 39,000 clones. The sample comprised blood buffy coat. The receptor set was obtained from a woman aged 18 to 75 with a cervical HPV16 infection that either progressed to CIN3+ or cleared (not recorded which).

A word on this clone: The sequence runs out 3 residues before the end of the CDR3; the remainder is reconstructed from the germline J gene. The chain links TRBV14 to TRBJ1-2, with 7 nucleotides matching TRBD1. CDR1 SGHDN and CDR2 FVKESK come from the germline V gene. J gave up 1 base and V 0 bases, and 8 bases lay outside the gene matches. The CDR3 consists of 17 residues. CDR3 DNA (partial): TGTGCCAGCAGCCAAGATTCCCCAGGGGGGTATAACTATGGC. Its protein product is CASSQDSPGGYNYG. The whole CDR3 protein is CASSQDSPGGYNYGYTF.

As regards this clone: The sequence runs out 3 residues before the end of the CDR3; the remainder is reconstructed from the germline J gene. V is TRBV2 and J is TRBJ2-3; D call uncertain. Looked up from germline, CDR1 is SNHLY and CDR2 is FYNNEI. The CDR3 totals 13 residues. The V and J ends lost 3 bases and 6 bases respectively, with 10 bases between them. The sequenced CDR3 bases are TGTGCCAGCAGTGAGACCCACGGGGATACG. As protein: CASSETHGDT. In full, the CDR3 reads CASSETHGDTQYF.

Of note for this clone: The read terminates 3 residues before the CDR3 end, so the remaining end is supplied by the germline J gene. The chain combines TRBV18 with TRBJ1-1, with D possibly being TRBD1 (5 bases). Per germline, CDR1 KGHSH and CDR2 LQKENI. The CDR3 runs to 15 residues. The CDR3 spells CASSPGPRGTNEAFF. CDR3 DNA, as far as it was read: TGTGCCAGCTCACCAGGCCCCCGGGGGACTAATGAG. The complete variable domain, with remaining parts taken from reference TRBV18 and TRBJ1-1, reads NAGVMQNPRHLVRRRGQEARLRCSPMKGHSHVYWYRQLPEEGLKFMVYLQKENIIDESGMPKERFSAEFPKEGPSILRIQQVVRGDSAAYFCASSPGPRGTNEAFFGQGTRLTVV.

For this clone: The missing CDR3 end, 3 residues past where the read stops, is filled in from the germline J gene. The chain uses TRBV5-1 and TRBJ1-1, with D unresolved. Trimming shortened V by 1 base and J by 7 bases, and 14 bases separated the two germline ends. The CDR3 sequence is 14 residues long. CDR1 and CDR2 (germline): SGHRS, YFSETQ. The part of the CDR3 DNA that was read is TGCGCCAGCAGCTTGATAGACCCCGCGGGTGAA. Protein product: CASSLIDPAGE. In full, the CDR3 reads CASSLIDPAGEAFF.

As concerns this clone: The CDR3 goes on 3 residues after the read ends, and that part is filled in from the germline J gene. V gene TRBV19 combines with J gene TRBJ2-6, with 9 bases fitting TRBD1. V gave up 6 bases and J gave up 0 bases; unmatched junction bases: 9. The CDR3 loop spans 18 amino acids. Germline assignment: CDR1 LNHDA and CDR2 SQIVND (reference sequence). The chain's CDR3 is CASRIFVTGGSGANVLTF. Partial CDR3 DNA: TGTGCCAGTAGGATATTCGTGACAGGGGGCTCTGGGGCCAACGTC. The full variable domain, rest sourced from reference TRBV19 and TRBJ2-6, is DGGITQSPKYLFRKEGQNVTLSCEQNLNHDAMYWYRQDPGQGLRLIYYSQIVNDFQKGDIAEGYSVSREKKESFPLTVTSAQKNPTAFYLCASRIFVTGGSGANVLTFGAGSRLTVL.

CDR3 loop: CASSPGLAGGTETQYF. The CDR3 DNA, read in part, is TGCGCCAGCAGCCCGGGACTAGCGGGGGGTACAGAGACC. The rearrangement uses TRBV5-1 and TRBJ2-5; TRBD2 matches at 15 bases. The read stops 3 residues short of the end of the CDR3; the missing end is completed from the germline J gene. The ends lost 4 bases at V and 4 bases at J; junction bases unmatched: 5. Germline V gene data show CDR1 as SGHRS and CDR2 as YFSETQ. CDR3 size: 16 residues.

For this clone: Read data end 3 residues before the CDR3 end; the end is taken from the germline J gene. The rearrangement uses TRBV6-1 and TRBJ2-5; 7 nucleotides match TRBD1. Germline V gene data show CDR1 as MNHNS and CDR2 as SASEGT. This CDR3 is built from 14 residues. J lost 5 bases, V lost 4 bases, and 7 bases had no gene match. CDR3 DNA (partial): TGTGCCAGCAGTGCAAGACAGGGAAGGGAGACC. The encoded protein is CASSARQGRET. The entire CDR3 protein reads CASSARQGRETQYF.

This CDR3 reads CASSYSGGEAYNEQFF. The sequenced CDR3 bases are TGTGCCAGCAGTTACTCAGGCGGGGAGGCCTACAATGAG. The rearrangement links TRBV6-2 or TRBV6-3 to TRBJ2-1, with D tentatively TRBD2 (6 bases). The read terminates 3 residues before the CDR3 end, so the remaining end is supplied by the germline J gene. The CDR3 loop spans 16 amino acids. Trimming removed 0 bases at V and 2 bases at J, with 11 bases between. The germline CDR1 and CDR2 sequences are MNHEY and SVGEGT.

Points on this clone: Read data end 3 residues before the CDR3 end; the end is taken from the germline J gene. The gene calls are TRBV7-3 and TRBJ2-1; D is possibly TRBD1 (5 bases). V gave up 2 bases and J gave up 6 bases, with 5 bases separating them. CDR1 is SGHTA, CDR2 FQGTGA, per germline. CDR3 length equals 12 residues. The part of the CDR3 DNA that was read is TGTGCCAGCAGCTTACAGGGCAATGAG. Encoded protein: CASSLQGNE. The whole CDR3 sequence is CASSLQGNEQFF.

Comment on this clone: The read stops 3 residues short of the end of the CDR3; the missing end is completed from the germline J gene. This same CDR3 is encoded by further DNA sequences in the sample. The rearrangement uses TRBV18 and TRBJ2-7; the D gene is possibly TRBD1 (5 bases). Trimming removed 0 bases from V and 2 bases from J, with 8 bases in between. Germline V gene sequence: CDR1 KGHSH, CDR2 LQKENI. CDR3 length: 14 amino acids. The sequenced CDR3 bases are TGTGCCAGCTCACCACCGTCGACAGCCTACGAG. Encoded protein: CASSPPSTAYE. The full CDR3 reads CASSPPSTAYEQYF.

CDR3 amino acids: CASSLRPGLAGDGELFF. The part of the CDR3 DNA that was read is TGTGCCAGCAGCTTGAGACCGGGACTAGCGGGTGACGGGGAG. The V and J genes are TRBV7-3 and TRBJ2-2; TRBD2 agrees at 12 bases. The read ends 3 residues shy of where the CDR3 ends; the end is completed using the germline J gene. The CDR3 length is 17 residues. CDR1 and CDR2 (germline): SGHTA, FQGTGA. Trimming at V came to 3 bases and at J to 7 bases, leaving 9 bases not matched to a gene.

Concerning this clone itself: The missing CDR3 end, 3 residues past where the read stops, is filled in from the germline J gene. The rearrangement links TRBV19 to TRBJ2-5; TRBD1 is a possible D gene (7 bases). Trimming pared 3 bases from V and 5 bases from J, leaving 13 bases between. This CDR3 region has 14 residues. CDR1 and CDR2 from the germline V gene are LNHDA and SQIVND (reference sequence). CDR3 DNA, as far as it was read: TGTGCCAGTAGTATCGGAGGGGGCGGGGAGACC. Amino acid sequence: CASSIGGGGET. The CDR3 reads in full as CASSIGGGGETQYF. The variable domain in full, completed from reference TRBV19 and TRBJ2-5, reads DGGITQSPKYLFRKEGQNVTLSCEQNLNHDAMYWYRQDPGQGLRLIYYSQIVNDFQKGDIAEGYSVSREKKESFPLTVTSAQKNPTAFYLCASSIGGGGETQYFGPGTRLLVL.

A word on this clone: The read ends 3 residues shy of where the CDR3 ends; the end is completed using the germline J gene. This chain uses TRBV11-2 with TRBJ2-7, with 10 bases identical to TRBD2. The germline V gene encodes CDR1 SGHAT and CDR2 FQNNGV. The CDR3 runs 14 residues. J gave up 2 bases and V 4 bases, and 2 bases lay outside the gene matches. CDR3 region: CASSSTSGAYEQYF. The sequenced CDR3 bases are TGTGCCAGCAGCTCCACTAGCGGGGCCTACGAG.

A note on this clone: With the read ending 3 residues before the CDR3 end, the germline J gene is used to fill in that end. The chain employs TRBV20-1 and TRBJ1-1; 8 bases line up with TRBD1. There are 13 residues in the CDR3. Germline V lookup: CDR1 DFQATT, CDR2 SNEGSKA (reference sequence). V dropped 3 bases and J dropped 3; count of bases not matched to a gene: 3. The CDR3 is CSARSTGDTEAFF. The sequenced CDR3 bases are TGCAGTGCTAGGTCGACAGGGGACACTGAA.

Worth noting for this clone: The read ends 3 residues early relative to the CDR3; the germline J gene fills the gap. The chain couples TRBV18 to TRBJ2-7, with a weak D call TRBD1 (5 bases). V was pared by 5 bases and J by 5 bases, with 16 bases between. Germline V gene lookup returns CDR1 KGHSH and CDR2 LQKENI. The CDR3 totals 14 residues. The CDR3 sequence: CASSDGHDIDEQYF. The covered CDR3 bases are TGTGCCAGCTCAGATGGACACGACATAGACGAG.

Details on this clone: The read terminates 3 residues before the CDR3 end, so the remaining end is supplied by the germline J gene. The rearrangement links TRBV20-1 to TRBJ1-2; the match to TRBD1 covers 9 bases. This CDR3 has 14 amino acids. The ends lost 5 bases at V and 0 bases at J; junction bases unmatched: 4. The V gene's germline CDR1 is DFQATT and CDR2 SNEGSKA (reference sequence). CDR3 bases read: TGCAGTGCTCAGGACAGGGGCGCTAACTATGGC. Translated: CSAQDRGANYG. The CDR3, in full, reads CSAQDRGANYGYTF.

On this clone itself: The sequenced fragment ends 3 residues before the CDR3 boundary, so the rest is inferred from the germline J gene. The chain uses TRBV5-4 and TRBJ2-1; D is ambiguous. This CDR3 contains 16 residues. CDR1 and CDR2 (germline): SGHNT, YYREEE (reference sequence). Trimming removed 0 bases at V and 0 bases at J, with 10 bases between. This chain's CDR3 is CASSLDRVSSYNEQFF. The sequenced part of the CDR3 DNA is TGTGCCAGCAGCTTGGATCGAGTTAGCTCCTACAATGAG.

As for this clone: The CDR3 extends 3 residues past the end of the read, so its final part is completed from the germline J gene. V and J are TRBV2 and TRBJ2-7; 13 bases match TRBD2. Germline V lookup: CDR1 SNHLY, CDR2 FYNNEI. V was pared by 2 bases and J by 3 bases, with 7 bases of the junction left unmatched. The CDR3 is 17 amino acids. CDR3 loop: CASSELGLAGRYYEQYF. The CDR3 DNA, read in part, is TGTGCCAGCAGTGAACTGGGACTAGCGGGGAGGTACTACGAG.

A note on this clone: The read finishes 3 residues shy of the CDR3 end, and the germline J gene is used to complete it. The gene calls are TRBV5-5 and TRBJ2-5; 8 bases line up with TRBD1. With 0 bases clipped from V and 2 bases from J, the junction kept 3 bases outside the gene matches. The CDR3 is 15 residues long. Germline CDR1 SGHKS, CDR2 YYEKEE (reference sequence). The CDR3 sequence: CASSLGQGRQETQYF. CDR3 DNA (partial): TGTGCCAGCAGCTTGGGACAGGGGAGGCAAGAGACC.

About this clone: The read falls 3 residues short of the CDR3 end, and the missing part is taken from the germline J gene. The chain employs TRBV7-3 and TRBJ2-3, with TRBD1 as a possible D gene (6 bases). Germline V gives CDR1 SGHTA, CDR2 FQGTGA. The V and J ends lost 2 bases and 4 bases respectively, with 16 bases between them. CDR3 size: 16 residues. The CDR3 spells CASSLGSRGGPDTQYF. The CDR3 DNA, read in part, is TGTGCCAGCAGCTTAGGTTCGAGAGGGGGACCAGATACG.

Comments on this clone: Read data end 3 residues before the CDR3 end; the end is taken from the germline J gene. The V gene is TRBV5-1, the J gene TRBJ2-2, with D uncertain. The germline CDR1 and CDR2 sequences are SGHRS and YFSETQ. CDR3 length: 14 amino acids. V shed 4 bases and J shed 4 bases, with 11 bases lying between them. The CDR3 bases that were read are TGCGCCAGCAGCGGCCAAGGCCCCACCGGGGAG. Translating it yields CASSGQGPTGE. The full CDR3 protein reads CASSGQGPTGELFF.

For this clone: The CDR3 end lies 3 residues beyond the end of the read and is filled in from the germline J gene. The genes are TRBV19 and TRBJ1-2; a weak D match, TRBD1 (6 bases). Germline V gives CDR1 LNHDA, CDR2 SQIVND (reference sequence). V was trimmed by 6 bases and J by 2 bases, leaving 13 bases between them. The CDR3 runs to 14 residues. The covered CDR3 bases are TGTGCCAGTAGACCGGGACACCCGAACTATGGC. This gives the protein CASRPGHPNYG. The entire CDR3 reads CASRPGHPNYGYTF.

Comments on this clone: The CDR3 is cut off 3 residues early in the read; its end comes from the germline J gene. V is TRBV2 and J is TRBJ2-7; 10 bases line up with TRBD1. Trimming took 6 bases from V and 3 from J; bases not matched to a gene: 5. Germline V gene data show CDR1 as SNHLY and CDR2 as FYNNEI. The CDR3 runs 14 residues. The sequenced part of the CDR3 DNA is TGTGCCAGCAGAACCCGGACAGGGGGCTACGAG. This sequence encodes CASRTRTGGYE. The whole CDR3 sequence reads CASRTRTGGYEQYF.

A remark on this clone: The read ends 3 residues before the CDR3 terminus; that terminus is restored from the germline J gene. The chain joins TRBV30 to TRBJ1-2; 8 nucleotides line up with TRBD1. Germline V gives CDR1 GTSNPN, CDR2 SVGIG (reference sequence). The CDR3 covers 15 residues. CDR3 sequence reads: CAWSITPGQGLGYTF. Incomplete CDR3 DNA: TGTGCCTGGAGTATCACCCCTGGACAGGGCCTAGGC.

For this clone: With the read ending 3 residues before the CDR3 end, the germline J gene is used to fill in that end. This chain joins TRBV5-1 and TRBJ2-7; no clear D gene. V was cut by 1 base and J by 2 bases, with 13 bases left in between. There are 15 residues in the CDR3. Germline assignment: CDR1 SGHRS and CDR2 YFSETQ. CDR3 bases read: TGCGCCAGCAGCTTGTTGAGCTCTATGACCTACGAG. Its translation is CASSLLSSMTYE. The full CDR3 protein reads CASSLLSSMTYEQYF.

Points on this clone: The CDR3 end is not reached by the read, which stops 3 residues before it; the germline J gene fills it in. The rearrangement uses TRBV11-3 and TRBJ2-6; no firm D call. CDR1 and CDR2 from the germline V gene are SGHNT and YENEEA. V dropped 5 bases and J dropped 5 bases, with 7 bases sitting between them. The CDR3 spans 13 residues. The CDR3 loop reads CASSPPWANVLTF. CDR3 bases read: TGTGCCAGCAGCCCCCCGTGGGCCAACGTC.

A note on this clone: The CDR3 extends 3 residues past the end of the read, so its final part is completed from the germline J gene. This sequence joins TRBV19 and TRBJ1-5; 7 nucleotides agree with TRBD1. Germline CDR1 LNHDA, CDR2 SQIVND (reference sequence). V lost 5 bases, J lost 4 bases, and 11 bases stayed unmatched. This CDR3 has 16 residues. The CDR3 DNA, read in part, is TGTGCCAGTAGTCCAGGTAGAGGGGGCTGGAATCAGCCC. Translating gives CASSPGRGGWNQP. The full CDR3 is CASSPGRGGWNQPQHF.

A note on this clone: The read is 3 residues too short to cover the CDR3 end, so that end is filled in from the germline J gene. This sequence joins TRBV11-2 and TRBJ2-4; a possible D gene is TRBD2 (5 bases). Germline CDR1 and CDR2: SGHAT and FQNNGV. The CDR3 covers 12 residues. The CDR3 loop is CASTGGGGIQYF. Incomplete CDR3 DNA: TGTGCCAGCACCGGAGGCGGAGGTATT.

The sequenced CDR3 bases are TGTGCCAGTAGTTACGACAGAAATATCAATCAGCCC. Translating it yields CASSYDRNINQP. The complete CDR3 reads CASSYDRNINQPQHF. V usage is TRBV19 and J usage is TRBJ1-5, with a tentative D call TRBD1 (5 bases). The read terminates 3 residues before the CDR3 end, so the remaining end is supplied by the germline J gene. Germline-derived CDR1 and CDR2 are LNHDA and SQIVND (reference sequence). The CDR3 is made up of 15 amino acids. V lost 5 bases, J lost 3 bases, and 14 bases lay in between.

Note on this clone: Sequencing ends 3 residues short of the CDR3 end; the germline J gene provides the rest. V is TRBV30 and J is TRBJ1-1, with 9 bases lining up with TRBD1. CDR1 is GTSNPN and CDR2 is SVGIG in the germline V gene (reference sequence). Unmatched junction bases numbered 4, after V lost 3 bases and J lost 5 bases. The CDR3 spans 13 residues. The CDR3 is CAWRGTGRTEAFF. The sequenced part of the CDR3 DNA is TGTGCCTGGAGGGGGACAGGGAGGACTGAA.